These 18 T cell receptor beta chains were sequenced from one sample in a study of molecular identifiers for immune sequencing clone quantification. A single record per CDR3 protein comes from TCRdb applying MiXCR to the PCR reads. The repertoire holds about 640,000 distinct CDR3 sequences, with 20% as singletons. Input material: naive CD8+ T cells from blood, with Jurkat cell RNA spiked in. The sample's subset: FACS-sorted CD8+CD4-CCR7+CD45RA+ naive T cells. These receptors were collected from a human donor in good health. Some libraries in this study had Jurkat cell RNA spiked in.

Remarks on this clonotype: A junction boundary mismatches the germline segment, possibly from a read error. The CDR3 loop reads CVTSRTVSGQHEQYF. The CDR3 DNA reads as TGTGTCACCAGCAGAACAGTTTCGGGGCAACACGAGCAGTACTTC. The chain uses TRBV15 and TRBJ2-7; TRBD1 or TRBD2 may be the D gene (5 bases each). The CDR3 consists of 15 residues. The germline CDR1 and CDR2 sequences are LNHNV and YYDKDF (reference sequence).

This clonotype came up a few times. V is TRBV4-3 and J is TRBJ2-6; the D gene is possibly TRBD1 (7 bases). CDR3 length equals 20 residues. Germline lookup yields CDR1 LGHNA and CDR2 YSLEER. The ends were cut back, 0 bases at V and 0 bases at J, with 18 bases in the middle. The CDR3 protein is CASSQDPWAGGLSGANVLTF. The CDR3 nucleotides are TGCGCCAGCAGCCAAGATCCCTGGGCAGGGGGACTCTCTGGGGCCAACGTCCTGACTTTC.

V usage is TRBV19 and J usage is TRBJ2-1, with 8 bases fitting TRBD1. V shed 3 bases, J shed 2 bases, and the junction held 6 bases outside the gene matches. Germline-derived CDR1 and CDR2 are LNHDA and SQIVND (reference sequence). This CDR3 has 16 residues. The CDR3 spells CASSMRQGAPYNEQFF. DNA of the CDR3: TGTGCCAGTAGTATGAGGCAGGGGGCTCCCTACAATGAGCAGTTCTTC.

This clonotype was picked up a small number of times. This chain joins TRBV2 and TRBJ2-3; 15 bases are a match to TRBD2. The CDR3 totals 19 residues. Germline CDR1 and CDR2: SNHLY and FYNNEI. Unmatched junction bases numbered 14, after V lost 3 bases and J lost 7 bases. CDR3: CASSDTGLAGGRSPNTQYF. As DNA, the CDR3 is TGTGCCAGCAGTGACACCGGACTAGCGGGGGGGCGGAGTCCGAATACGCAGTATTTT. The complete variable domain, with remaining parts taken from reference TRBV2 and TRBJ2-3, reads EPEVTQTPSHQVTQMGQEVILRCVPISNHLYFYWYRQILGQKVEFLVSFYNNEISEKSEIFDDQFSVERPDGSNFTLKIRSTKLEDSAMYFCASSDTGLAGGRSPNTQYFGPGTRLTVL.

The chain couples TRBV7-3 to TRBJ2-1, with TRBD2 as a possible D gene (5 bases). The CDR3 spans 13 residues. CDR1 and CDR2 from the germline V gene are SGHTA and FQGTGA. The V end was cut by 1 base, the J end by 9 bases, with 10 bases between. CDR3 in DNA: TGTGCCAGCAGCTTAAGTAGGCTAGCTGAGCAGTTCTTC. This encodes CASSLSRLAEQFF.

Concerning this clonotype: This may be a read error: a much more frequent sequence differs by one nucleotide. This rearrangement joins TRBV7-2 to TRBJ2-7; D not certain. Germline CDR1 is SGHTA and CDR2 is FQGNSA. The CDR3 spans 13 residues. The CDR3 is CASSLPPRSEQHF. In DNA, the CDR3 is TGTGCCAGCAGCTTACCCCCCCGATCTGAGCAGCACTTC.

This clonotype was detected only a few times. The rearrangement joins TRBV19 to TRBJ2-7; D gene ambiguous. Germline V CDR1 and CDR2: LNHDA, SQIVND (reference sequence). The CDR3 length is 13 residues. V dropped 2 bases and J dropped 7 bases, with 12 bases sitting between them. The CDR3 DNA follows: TGTGCCAGTAGTATATCTTTGGCGAGTGAGCAGTACTTC. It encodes CASSISLASEQYF.

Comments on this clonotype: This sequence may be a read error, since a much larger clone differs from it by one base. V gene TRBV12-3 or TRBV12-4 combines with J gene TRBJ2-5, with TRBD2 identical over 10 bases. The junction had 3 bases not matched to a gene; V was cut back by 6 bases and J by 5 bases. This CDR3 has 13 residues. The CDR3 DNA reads TGTGCCAGCAGAAATAGCGGGGGGGAGACCCAGTACTTC. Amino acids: CASRNSGGETQYF.

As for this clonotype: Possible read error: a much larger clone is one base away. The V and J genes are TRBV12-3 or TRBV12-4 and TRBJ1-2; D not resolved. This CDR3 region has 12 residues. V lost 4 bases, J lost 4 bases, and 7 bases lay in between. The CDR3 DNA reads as TGTGCCAGCAGTTCTCTTACCTATGGCTACACCTTC. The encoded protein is CASSSLTYGYTF.

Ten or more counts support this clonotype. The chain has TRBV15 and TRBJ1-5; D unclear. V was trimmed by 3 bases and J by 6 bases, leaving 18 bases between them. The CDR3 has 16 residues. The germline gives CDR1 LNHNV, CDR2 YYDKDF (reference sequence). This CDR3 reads CATSRTAGGRRQPQHF. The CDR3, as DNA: TGTGCCACCAGCAGGACGGCAGGCGGGCGGCGTCAGCCCCAGCATTTT.

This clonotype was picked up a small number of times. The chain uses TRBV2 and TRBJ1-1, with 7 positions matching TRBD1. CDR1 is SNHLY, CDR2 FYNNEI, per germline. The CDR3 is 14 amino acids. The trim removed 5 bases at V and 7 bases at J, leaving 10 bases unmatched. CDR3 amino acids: CASSLLTGVDEAFF. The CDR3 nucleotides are TGTGCCAGCAGTTTACTAACAGGGGTCGATGAAGCTTTCTTT.

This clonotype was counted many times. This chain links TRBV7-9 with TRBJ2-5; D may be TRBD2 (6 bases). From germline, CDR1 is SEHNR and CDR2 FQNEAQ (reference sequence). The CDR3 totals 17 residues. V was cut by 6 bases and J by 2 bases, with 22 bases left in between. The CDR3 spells CASRSLVGTPNQETQYF. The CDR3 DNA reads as TGTGCCAGCAGGTCCCTTGTGGGGACTCCAAATCAAGAGACCCAGTACTTC.

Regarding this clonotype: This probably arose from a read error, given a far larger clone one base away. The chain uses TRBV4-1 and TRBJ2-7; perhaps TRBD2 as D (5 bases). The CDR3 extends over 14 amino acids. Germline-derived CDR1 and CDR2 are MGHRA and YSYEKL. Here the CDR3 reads CVSSQDLGDYEQYF. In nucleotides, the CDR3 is TGCGTCAGCAGCCAAGATCTGGGAGACTACGAGCAGTACTTC.

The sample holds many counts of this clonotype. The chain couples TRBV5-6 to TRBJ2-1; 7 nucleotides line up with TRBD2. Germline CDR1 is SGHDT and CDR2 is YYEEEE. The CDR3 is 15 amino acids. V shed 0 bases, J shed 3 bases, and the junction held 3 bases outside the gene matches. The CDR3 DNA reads TGTGCCAGCAGCTTGGATCCTAGCGGCTACAATGAGCAGTTCTTC. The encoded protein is CASSLDPSGYNEQFF.

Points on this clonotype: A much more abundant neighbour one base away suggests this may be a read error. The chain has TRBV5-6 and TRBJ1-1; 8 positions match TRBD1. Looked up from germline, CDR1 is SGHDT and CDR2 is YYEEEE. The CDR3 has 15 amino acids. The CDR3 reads CASSLEDRENTVAFF. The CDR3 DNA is TGTGCCAGCAGCTTGGAGGACAGGGAGAACACTGTAGCTTTCTTT.

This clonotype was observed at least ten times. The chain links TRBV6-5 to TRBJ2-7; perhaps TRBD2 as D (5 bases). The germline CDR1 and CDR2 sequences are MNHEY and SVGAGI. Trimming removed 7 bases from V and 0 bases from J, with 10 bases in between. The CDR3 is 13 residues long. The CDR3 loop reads CASTERSSYEQYF. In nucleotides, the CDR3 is TGTGCCAGCACCGAGCGGAGCTCCTACGAGCAGTACTTC.

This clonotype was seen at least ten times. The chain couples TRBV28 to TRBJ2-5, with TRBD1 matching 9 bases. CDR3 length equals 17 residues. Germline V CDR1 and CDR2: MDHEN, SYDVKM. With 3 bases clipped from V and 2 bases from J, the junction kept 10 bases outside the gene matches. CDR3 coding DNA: TGTGCCAGCAGTTTCCCCCGGGACAGGGTTCCACAAGAGACCCAGTACTTC. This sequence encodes CASSFPRDRVPQETQYF.

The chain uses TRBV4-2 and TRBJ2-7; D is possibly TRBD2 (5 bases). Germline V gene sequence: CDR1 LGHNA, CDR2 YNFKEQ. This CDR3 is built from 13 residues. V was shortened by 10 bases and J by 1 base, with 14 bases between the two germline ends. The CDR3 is CATRDGLSYEQYF. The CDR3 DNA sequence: TGTGCCACACGAGATGGACTTTCCTACGAGCAGTACTTC.